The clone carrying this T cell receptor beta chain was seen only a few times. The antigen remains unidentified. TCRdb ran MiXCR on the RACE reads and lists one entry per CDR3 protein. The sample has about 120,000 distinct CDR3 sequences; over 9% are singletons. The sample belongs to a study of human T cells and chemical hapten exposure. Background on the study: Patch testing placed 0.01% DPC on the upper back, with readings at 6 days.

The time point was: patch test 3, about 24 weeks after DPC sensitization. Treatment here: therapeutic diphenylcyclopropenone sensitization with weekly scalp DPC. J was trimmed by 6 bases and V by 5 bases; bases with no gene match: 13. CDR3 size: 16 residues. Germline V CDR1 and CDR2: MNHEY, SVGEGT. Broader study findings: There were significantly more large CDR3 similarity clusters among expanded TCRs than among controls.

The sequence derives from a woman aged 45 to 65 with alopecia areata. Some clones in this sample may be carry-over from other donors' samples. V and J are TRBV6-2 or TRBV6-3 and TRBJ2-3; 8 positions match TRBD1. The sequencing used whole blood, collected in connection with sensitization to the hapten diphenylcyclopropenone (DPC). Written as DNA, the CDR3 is TGTGCCAGCAGTACCGCTGCAGGGGGCAGGTCGGATACGCAGTATTTT. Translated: CASSTAAGGRSDTQYF.